This is a list of T cell receptor beta chains from one sample in a study of molecular identifiers for immune sequencing clone quantification. TCRdb re-derived calls from the PCR reads in MiXCR, one entry per CDR3 protein. Of around 470,000 distinct CDR3 sequences listed, about 26% were seen once; the top ten hold roughly 0.77%. The sequenced material came from naive CD8+ T cells from blood, with Jurkat cell RNA spiked in. These receptors were taken from a human donor in good health. Some libraries in this study had Jurkat cell RNA spiked in. Each CDR3 is given with its conserved first and last residue. A D gene is named only where the DNA matches it firmly. The size of a clone is reported for some rows only, either as once, few or many, or as a class for expanded clones.

j_call d_call clone_size v_call cdr3_nt cdr3_aa
TRBJ2-7 . . TRBV12-3/TRBV12-4 TGTGCCAGCAGTTGGTCGGGGCCCTCAAGGGAGCAGTACTTC CASSWSGPSREQYF
TRBJ1-3 . few TRBV25-1 TGTGCCAGCAGGGACAGCGCGTTCTCTGGAAACACCATATATTTT CASRDSAFSGNTIYF
TRBJ1-1 . . TRBV12-3/TRBV12-4 TGTGCCAGCAGTTCTATGGGGGGTACTGAAGCTTTCTTT CASSSMGGTEAFF
TRBJ1-2 . few TRBV28 TGTGCCAGCAGTCCGTTTGGGGCCGCAGATGGCTACACCTTC CASSPFGAADGYTF
TRBJ2-1 TRBD2 . TRBV27 TGTGCCAGCAGTTTAGGTAGCGGGATCTACAATGAGCAGTTCTTC CASSLGSGIYNEQFF
TRBJ1-1 TRBD1 few TRBV6-5 TGTGCCAGCAGTTACGCGACAGGGGTATTTACTGAAGCTTTCTTT CASSYATGVFTEAFF
TRBJ2-1 . . TRBV20-1 TGCAGTGCTAGAGATAGTGGGGTCGTAGCGGACCCCTACAATGCGCAGTTCTTC CSARDSGVVADPYNAQFF
TRBJ1-1 TRBD1 few TRBV6-5 TGTGCCAGCAGCCCCAATGGACAGGGTGCTTTCTTT CASSPNGQGAFF
TRBJ2-3 TRBD1 . TRBV25-1 TGTGCCAGCAGTGATGGGTCAGGGGGCGCGACAGATACGCAGTATTTT CASSDGSGGATDTQYF
TRBJ2-1 . . TRBV29-1 TGCAGCGTTGAAGAATGGGACAAGAATGGGCAGTTCTTC CSVEEWDKNGQFF
TRBJ2-2 . . TRBV7-9 TGTGCCAGCAGCCCCACTTTGCCCGGGGAGCTGTTTTTT CASSPTLPGELFF
TRBJ2-7 TRBD2 . TRBV7-9 TGTGCCAGCAGTTCCACCTACGGGACTAGTCTGTACGAGCAGTACTTC CASSSTYGTSLYEQYF
TRBJ2-1 . once TRBV10-3 TGTGCCATCAGTGAGCTCTATTCGGGACCGCAACTTGGTGAGCAGTTCTTC CAISELYSGPQLGEQFF
TRBJ2-7 TRBD1 many TRBV27 TGTGCCAGCAGTTGGACAGGAGGAACCTACGAGCAGTACTTC CASSWTGGTYEQYF
TRBJ2-5 . few TRBV6-5 TGTGCCAGCAGTTCCCTTGGACACCAACAAGAGACCCAGTACTTC CASSSLGHQQETQYF
TRBJ2-7 . . TRBV5-5 TGTGCCAGCAGCGCACATAGTGAGCAGTCCTTC CASSAHSEQSF
TRBJ1-1 . . TRBV5-3 TGTGCCAGCAGCTTGGCTTCTTGGGGGAACACTGAAGCTTTCTTT CASSLASWGNTEAFF
TRBJ2-7 . . TRBV14 TGTGCCAGCAGCCAAACCCGAGGATTAGCCGCCTACGAGCAGTACTTC CASSQTRGLAAYEQYF
TRBJ2-7 . . TRBV15 TGTGCCACCAGCAAAGAATGGGGATACGAGCAGTACTTC CATSKEWGYEQYF
TRBJ2-3 . few TRBV7-9 TGTGCCAGCAGCTTAATTGCGGATAGCACAGATACGCAGTATTTT CASSLIADSTDTQYF
TRBJ2-3 . few TRBV7-9 TGTGCCAGCAGTCACTCCTTGGAACGGCCCACAGATACGCAGTATTTT CASSHSLERPTDTQYF
TRBJ1-5 TRBD1 few TRBV30 TGTGCCTGGAGTGCGACAGGGGGAGGGCCCCAGCATTTT CAWSATGGGPQHF
TRBJ2-7 . . TRBV4-1 TGCGCCAGCAGCCAAGCCCGCGCTAGCGCCTACGAGCAGTACTTC CASSQARASAYEQYF
TRBJ1-1 TRBD1 . TRBV4-3 TGCGCCAGCAGCCAAGGTACGGGACAGGGGACTGAAGCTTTCTTT CASSQGTGQGTEAFF
TRBJ2-7 . many TRBV28 TGTGCCAGCAGCCACCGGAGCCTAACCTACGAGCAGTACTTC CASSHRSLTYEQYF
TRBJ2-3 TRBD2 many TRBV7-2 TGTGCCAGCAGCTTGACGGTTTTACCGGGACTAGCGGCCACAGATACGCAGTATTTT CASSLTVLPGLAATDTQYF
TRBJ1-1 . . TRBV11-2 TGTGCCAGCAGCCCCCCGGGGGAGTCGTACACTGAAGCTTTCTTT CASSPPGESYTEAFF
TRBJ2-3 . . TRBV27 TGTGCCAGCAGTTTTCTGGGAGGCACAGATACGGAGTATTTT CASSFLGGTDTEYF
TRBJ2-2 TRBD2 . TRBV5-1 TGCGCCAGCAGCTTGGTAGCTAGCGGGAGGGTCGACACCGGGGAGCTGTTTTTT CASSLVASGRVDTGELFF
TRBJ1-4 . many TRBV7-9 TGTGCCAGCAGCCGAGAAGAGGTACAGAGTGAAAAACTGTTTTTT CASSREEVQSEKLFF
TRBJ1-1 . . TRBV27 TGTGCCAGCAGTTCCTCAGCTCTCCCTGAAGCTTTCTTT CASSSSALPEAFF
TRBJ1-1 . few TRBV19 TGTGCCAGTAGTATAGACTGGACTGAAGCTTTCTTT CASSIDWTEAFF
TRBJ2-4 . . TRBV21-1 TGTGCCAGCATCCCAGGGTATGGGGGTCCTACCCGAGCCAATAACATTCAGTACTTC CASIPGYGGPTRANNIQYF
TRBJ1-4 TRBD1 few TRBV7-9 TGTGCCAGCAGCTCCCCCGGGACAGGGTACGAAAAACTGTTTTTT CASSSPGTGYEKLFF
TRBJ2-1 TRBD1 few TRBV4-3 TGCGCCAGCAGCCAAGATCGAAAGGGGGCCAATGAGCAGTTCTTC CASSQDRKGANEQFF
TRBJ2-5 . many TRBV27 TGTGCCAGCAGTTTGATCTACGGAGAGACCCAGTACTTC CASSLIYGETQYF
TRBJ1-2 . many TRBV14 TGTGCCAGCAGCCAAGGGCTTAACTATGGCTACACCTTC CASSQGLNYGYTF
TRBJ2-3 . . TRBV2 TGTGCCAGCAGTTCTAGCCCCCCCACCGATACGCAGTATTTT CASSSSPPTDTQYF
TRBJ2-3 TRBD1 few TRBV5-6 TGTGCCAGCAGCTTGGGGACAGGACAAAGCACAGATACGCAGTATTTT CASSLGTGQSTDTQYF
TRBJ2-7 . few TRBV6-2/TRBV6-3 TGTGCCAGCAGTTACTCGAAGGGTCGAGACTCCCCCTACGAGCAGTACTTC CASSYSKGRDSPYEQYF
TRBJ2-5 TRBD2 . TRBV4-2 TGTGCCAGCAGCCAAGAGGGCGGGAGGGCCACAGAGACCCAGTACTTC CASSQEGGRATETQYF
TRBJ2-1 TRBD1 few TRBV12-3/TRBV12-4 TGTGCCAGCAGTGGAAGGACAGGGAATGGGGCGGACGGGAGAAGTGAGCAGTTCTTC CASSGRTGNGADGRSEQFF
TRBJ2-7 . many TRBV29-1 TGCAGCGTTGAAGCCGAGGAGGGGAGAGCCTACGAGCAGTACTTC CSVEAEEGRAYEQYF
TRBJ2-4 . few TRBV25-1 TGTGCCAGCAGTGCCCGGGACACAAACATTCAGTACTTC CASSARDTNIQYF
TRBJ2-5 . many TRBV28 TGTGCCAGCAGTTCCGCGGAGGGGGCGTTTCAAGAGACCCAGTACTTC CASSSAEGAFQETQYF